These 24 T cell receptor beta chains were all obtained from the same sample, sequenced in a study of CD8 T cells in Susac syndrome. cDNA came from roughly 0.47 to 1 ug RNA primed by random hexamers. Each CDR3 protein gets one entry after TCRdb re-called the immunoSEQ multiplex PCR reads with MiXCR. The repertoire includes over 130,000 distinct CDR3 sequences, just under 95% of them detected once, and roughly 0.15% sits in the top ten. The source material was CD4+ T cells from PBMCs. The source of these receptors is a human donor with Susac syndrome.

The gene calls are TRBV9 and TRBJ2-1; D unresolved. This CDR3 region has 14 residues. The germline gives CDR1 SGDLS, CDR2 YYNGEE. With 2 bases removed from V and 7 bases from J, the gap between germline ends came to 13 bases. As DNA, the CDR3 is TGTGCCAGCAGCGTCCAGTGGGGTGGGAATGAGCAGTTCTTC. It yields the protein CASSVQWGGNEQFF.

The chain couples TRBV20-1 to TRBJ2-1; a possible D gene is TRBD2 (5 bases). V lost 3 bases and J lost 3, with 12 bases in between. The CDR3 runs to 14 residues. Germline values: CDR1 DFQATT, CDR2 SNEGSKA (reference sequence). This CDR3 is CSAREIRDYNEQFF. DNA of the CDR3: TGCAGTGCTAGGGAAATCCGGGACTACAATGAGCAGTTCTTC.

This rearrangement joins TRBV20-1 to TRBJ1-1; 8 bases map to TRBD1. The germline gives CDR1 DFQATT, CDR2 SNEGSKA (reference sequence). V lost 4 bases and J lost 4; bases outside the gene matches: 8. This CDR3 spans 14 amino acids. The CDR3 spells CSANQGAMGTEAFF. DNA of the CDR3: TGCAGTGCTAACCAGGGGGCTATGGGCACTGAAGCTTTCTTT.

J is TRBJ2-5 and V is TRBV20-1; 12 positions match TRBD2. The germline V gene has CDR1 DFQATT and CDR2 SNEGSKA (reference sequence). The CDR3 contains 17 residues. V gave up 5 bases and J gave up 0 bases; unmatched junction bases: 10. The CDR3 DNA is TGCAGTGCTGAACTAGCGGGGGGCCACACCTACCAAGAGACCCAGTACTTC. Translated, it gives CSAELAGGHTYQETQYF.

The V call is TRBV7-2, the J call TRBJ1-2; 9 bases match TRBD1. Trimming at V came to 2 bases and at J to 7 bases, leaving 8 bases not matched to a gene. Germline V gives CDR1 SGHTA, CDR2 FQGNSA. This CDR3 comprises 15 residues. DNA for the CDR3: TGTGCCAGCAGCTTACTGCAAGGACAGGGGACTGGCTACACCTTC. Translation: CASSLLQGQGTGYTF.

The chain is built from TRBV12-3 or TRBV12-4 and TRBJ2-7; the D gene could be TRBD1 or TRBD2 (5 bases each). The CDR3 covers 13 residues. V was shortened by 6 bases and J by 0 bases, with 9 bases between the two germline ends. The CDR3 loop reads CASSAGTSYEQYF. For the CDR3, the DNA is TGTGCCAGCAGCGCAGGGACCTCCTACGAGCAGTACTTC.

The chain links TRBV12-3 or TRBV12-4 to TRBJ2-1; 15 nucleotides match TRBD2. The CDR3 has 17 amino acids. The junction had 1 base not matched to a gene; V was cut back by 2 bases and J by 2 bases. The CDR3 here is CASSLRTSGRAYNEQFF. The DNA of the CDR3 is TGTGCCAGCAGTTTAAGGACTAGCGGGAGGGCCTACAATGAGCAGTTCTTC.

This sequence joins TRBV28 and TRBJ1-2; no clear D gene. Germline CDR1 is MDHEN and CDR2 is SYDVKM. This CDR3 is built from 16 residues. Trimming stripped 6 bases from V and 3 bases from J, with 20 bases between. CDR3 protein: CASSIRVNQPYYGYTF. As DNA, the CDR3 is TGTGCCAGCAGCATCCGAGTTAATCAGCCTTACTATGGCTACACCTTC.

This chain links TRBV12-3 or TRBV12-4 with TRBJ2-1; 13 bases match TRBD2. J was trimmed by 9 bases and V by 5 bases; bases with no gene match: 10. This CDR3 region has 16 residues. CDR3 DNA sequence: TGTGCCAGCAGTCTGCGGACTAGCGGGGGCCCCGGTGAGCAGTTCTTC. Translation gives CASSLRTSGGPGEQFF.

This chain links TRBV19 with TRBJ2-1; D uncertain. In germline, CDR1 is LNHDA, CDR2 SQIVND (reference sequence). Between the trimmed V and J ends, which lost 3 bases and 3 bases, there was a span of 3 bases. The CDR3 totals 12 residues. CDR3 residues: CASSMVYNEQFF. The CDR3 DNA reads TGTGCCAGTAGTATGGTCTACAATGAGCAGTTCTTC. The variable domain in full, with the rest retrieved from reference TRBV19 and TRBJ2-1, is DGGITQSPKYLFRKEGQNVTLSCEQNLNHDAMYWYRQDPGQGLRLIYYSQIVNDFQKGDIAEGYSVSREKKESFPLTVTSAQKNPTAFYLCASSMVYNEQFFGPGTRLTVL.

This clonotype was picked up one time. CDR3: CASSLKGAFTDTQYF. DNA for the CDR3: TGTGCCAGCAGTTTGAAGGGGGCCTTCACAGATACGCAGTATTTT. The chain employs TRBV28 and TRBJ2-3; 7 positions match TRBD1. Germline V lookup: CDR1 MDHEN, CDR2 SYDVKM. Trimming took 3 bases from V and 2 from J; bases not matched to a gene: 5. The CDR3 is 15 residues long. Supplemented by reference TRBV28 and TRBJ2-3, the full variable domain reads DVKVTQSSRYLVKRTGEKVFLECVQDMDHENMFWYRQDPGLGLRLIYFSYDVKMKEKGDIPEGYSVSREKKERFSLILESASTNQTSMYLCASSLKGAFTDTQYFGPGTRLTVL.

This chain connects TRBV7-9 to TRBJ2-7; 15 bases agree with TRBD2. The CDR3 consists of 18 residues. Trimming at V came to 5 bases and at J to 2 bases, leaving 10 bases not matched to a gene. Germline V CDR1 and CDR2: SEHNR, FQNEAQ (reference sequence). The CDR3 DNA reads as TGTGCCAGCAGCCCTCGGACTAGCGGGAGGGTTAGGCCCTACGAGCAGTACTTC. As protein: CASSPRTSGRVRPYEQYF. Combining the CDR3 with reference TRBV7-9 and TRBJ2-7 gives the whole variable domain DTGVSQNPRHKITKRGQNVTFRCDPISEHNRLYWYRQTLGQGPEFLTYFQNEAQLEKSRLLSDRFSAERPKGSFSTLEIQRTEQGDSAMYLCASSPRTSGRVRPYEQYFGPGTRLTVT.

This chain joins TRBV7-2 and TRBJ1-2; maybe TRBD1 (6 bases). CDR1 is SGHTA, CDR2 FQGNSA, per germline. V was cut by 9 bases and J by 7 bases, with 12 bases left in between. The CDR3 is 11 residues long. The CDR3 loop is CASDNRAGYTF. The CDR3 bases are TGTGCCAGTGATAACAGGGCTGGCTACACCTTC.

The rearrangement uses TRBV30 and TRBJ1-5, with 7 nucleotides matching TRBD1. CDR1 and CDR2 from the germline V gene are GTSNPN and SVGIG (reference sequence). This CDR3 has 14 residues. The V segment lost 2 bases and the J segment 5 bases; nucleotides outside the gene matches: 6. The CDR3 protein is CAWSTGTVDQPQHF. For the CDR3, the DNA is TGTGCCTGGAGTACCGGGACAGTCGATCAGCCCCAGCATTTT.

The chain uses TRBV20-1 and TRBJ1-1; 9 nucleotides match TRBD1. The germline gives CDR1 DFQATT, CDR2 SNEGSKA (reference sequence). The V and J ends lost 3 bases and 5 bases, in that order; junction bases with no gene match: 10. The length of the CDR3 is 15 residues. CDR3 sequence: CSASVGDRAHTEAFF. The DNA for the CDR3 is TGCAGTGCTAGTGTGGGGGACAGGGCTCATACTGAAGCTTTCTTT.

CDR3 residues: CATSDPRRADTQYF. The CDR3 bases are TGTGCCACCAGTGACCCCCGGCGGGCAGATACGCAGTATTTT. The V and J genes are TRBV24-1 and TRBJ2-3; a possible D gene is TRBD2 (5 bases). CDR3 length: 14 residues. V was trimmed by 4 bases and J by 4 bases, leaving 11 bases between them. Germline values: CDR1 KGHDR, CDR2 SFDVKD.

V is TRBV6-4 and J is TRBJ1-6; 7 bases agree with TRBD1. Germline trimming cut 2 bases from V and 10 bases from J; bases unmatched to any gene: 14. The CDR3 is 17 residues long. Germline CDR1 MRHNA, CDR2 SNTAGT. As DNA, the CDR3 is TGTGCCAGCAGTGACCCTAACAGGGGAAGGATAGAGTCACCCCTCCACTTT. Its protein is CASSDPNRGRIESPLHF.

This clonotype appeared a single time. This chain links TRBV29-1 with TRBJ1-1, with D possibly TRBD1 on 5 matching bases. Looked up from germline, CDR1 is SQVTM and CDR2 is ANQGSEA. This CDR3 is built from 12 residues. The ends were cut back, 4 bases at V and 6 bases at J, with 12 bases in the middle. CDR3 amino acids: CSVGVKGSEAFF. The CDR3 nucleotides read TGCAGCGTTGGGGTAAAGGGGTCTGAAGCTTTCTTT. Based on the CDR3 plus reference TRBV29-1 and TRBJ1-1, the full variable domain is SAVISQKPSRDICQRGTSLTIQCQVDSQVTMMFWYRQQPGQSLTLIATANQGSEATYESGFVIDKFPISRPNLTFSTLTVSNMSPEDSSIYLCSVGVKGSEAFFGQGTRLTVV.

The chain combines TRBV29-1 with TRBJ2-6; D is uncertain. Trimming took off 4 bases at V and 0 bases at J, with 10 bases between the two ends. Germline CDR1 is SQVTM and CDR2 is ANQGSEA. The CDR3 is made up of 15 amino acids. The DNA of the CDR3 is TGCAGCGTTGTTACCCAGAGCTCTGGGGCCAACGTCCTGACTTTC. Amino acid sequence: CSVVTQSSGANVLTF.

CDR3 sequence: CASSMLLSPSYGYTF. CDR3 nucleotides: TGTGCCAGTAGTATGCTGTTGTCCCCCTCTTATGGCTACACCTTC. The chain uses TRBV19 and TRBJ1-2; D remains unclear. Trimming removed 3 bases from V and 5 bases from J, with 16 bases in between. The CDR3 extends over 15 amino acids. Germline CDR1 reads LNHDA; CDR2 reads SQIVND (reference sequence).

In this sample, this clonotype turned up once. The chain is built from TRBV5-6 and TRBJ1-5; D ambiguous. This CDR3 is 14 amino acids long. The germline V gene encodes CDR1 SGHDT and CDR2 YYEEEE. The V end was cut by 2 bases, the J end by 3 bases, with 9 bases between. In DNA form, the CDR3 reads TGTGCCAGCAGCTTCGGGCAGTTCAATCAGCCCCAGCATTTT. Protein sequence: CASSFGQFNQPQHF.

The genes are TRBV9 and TRBJ2-1; 7 nucleotides line up with TRBD2. After removal of 0 bases from V and 1 base from J, the junction contained 10 bases not matched to a gene. The germline gives CDR1 SGDLS, CDR2 YYNGEE. This CDR3 contains 18 residues. The CDR3 DNA reads as TGTGCCAGCAGCGTAGTGGGGGGGAGAGCTTGGTCCTACAATGAGCAGTTCTTC. This gives the protein CASSVVGGRAWSYNEQFF.

This chain uses TRBV5-1 with TRBJ2-6; 7 positions agree with TRBD1. V dropped 8 bases and J dropped 0; count of bases not matched to a gene: 5. Looked up from germline, CDR1 is SGHRS and CDR2 is YFSETQ. This CDR3 is 15 amino acids long. CDR3 protein: CASRDRFSGANVLTF. The CDR3 bases are TGCGCCAGTCGGGACAGATTCTCTGGGGCCAACGTCCTGACTTTC. Based on the CDR3 plus reference TRBV5-1 and TRBJ2-6, the full variable domain is KAGVTQTPRYLIKTRGQQVTLSCSPISGHRSVSWYQQTPGQGLQFLFEYFSETQRNKGNFPGRFSGRQFSNSRSEMNVSTLELGDSALYLCASRDRFSGANVLTFGAGSRLTVL.

The CDR3 coding sequence is TGTGCCACCAGTGATCAGCGGGAGACTGATGAGCAGTTCTTC. Amino acids: CATSDQRETDEQFF. V is TRBV24-1 and J is TRBJ2-1; 8 bases map to TRBD2. This CDR3 spans 14 amino acids. V lost 3 bases and J lost 8; bases outside the gene matches: 5. The germline V gene has CDR1 KGHDR and CDR2 SFDVKD.